The rows below give T cell receptor beta chains drawn from one sample of a study of vaccination and CD4 T cells after COVID-19. One entry per CDR3 protein, called by TCRdb with MiXCR from the PCR reads. The repertoire holds about 12,000 distinct CDR3 sequences, with approximately 76% as singletons. Their cognate antigens are unknown. Sequencing was done on a sample of CD4+ T cells from blood, cultured in vitro. Every receptor here comes from a human donor who had recovered from COVID-19. Each CDR3 is given with its conserved first and last residue.

TRBV7-9	TRBJ1-5	CASIPIRQGRSSNQPQHF
TRBV6-1	TRBJ1-6	CASTGELNSPLHF
TRBV7-3	TRBJ2-5	CASSLTGASPETQYF
TRBV7-2	TRBJ1-5	CASSESSNQPQHF
TRBV7-2	TRBJ2-7	CASSPRRTSYEQYF
TRBV18	TRBJ2-7	CASSPWGPSYEQYF
TRBV6-4	TRBJ2-1	CASSRGESSYNEQFF
TRBV7-9	TRBJ2-5	CASSLPAGGTQYF
TRBV20-1	TRBJ2-2	CSAPLRGAAGGELFF
TRBV19	TRBJ1-1	CASSIDLIDTEAFF
TRBV28	TRBJ1-2	CASSSSYGYTF
TRBV30	TRBJ1-5	CAWSGGGPQHF
TRBV10-3	TRBJ2-3	CAISGYLAGEGYTDTQYF
TRBV7-2	TRBJ1-2	CASSFSTGNYGYTF